The rows below give T cell receptor beta chains drawn from one sample of a study of T cells expressing NK-cell markers. TCRdb reprocessed the 5' RACE reads, keeping one entry per CDR3 protein, no DNA. The clone table shows some 440,000 distinct CDR3 sequences, with the ten largest holding more than 1.4%. Specimen: blood T cells: a sorted CD56 or NKG2C T cell subset, CD4+ or CD8+ T cells, or bulk PBMC T cells (not recorded which). The receptors originated from a woman between 50 and 59 years old in good health. CDR3s include the opening cysteine and the closing phenylalanine or tryptophan. Fields, in order: CDR3 length, J gene, V gene, CDR3 protein.

>15|TRBJ2-5|TRBV20-1
CSALRQGTPKETQYF
>15|TRBJ2-3|TRBV19
CASSIPRGGTDTQYF
>16|TRBJ2-1|TRBV27
CASSLVGGVSYNEQFF
>14|TRBJ2-6|TRBV5-1
CASSLASGANVLTF
>15|TRBJ2-2|TRBV4-1
CASSHGPGETGELFF
>15|TRBJ2-5|TRBV6-6
CASSPPGAGKETQYF
>15|TRBJ2-3|TRBV30
CAWSPGLAGPDTQYF
>15|TRBJ2-3|TRBV5-1
CASSFNSGSTDTQYF
>12|TRBJ2-3|TRBV18
CASSPRGSNRYF
>16|TRBJ1-1|TRBV12-3/TRBV12-4
CASSLALGTWNTEAFF
>14|TRBJ2-1|TRBV20-1
CSASDFKGHNEQFF
>15|TRBJ2-3|TRBV9
CASSAHRTDSDTQYF
>13|TRBJ2-1|TRBV14
CASSQARGNEQFF
>14|TRBJ1-1|TRBV20-1
CSAPDRGGLRYAFF
>18|TRBJ2-1|TRBV20-1
CSARVPGGSTSSYNEQFF
>15|TRBJ2-3|TRBV20-1
CSARGTSGVADTQYF
>16|TRBJ2-3|TRBV5-1
CASSLSPGVAGGTQYF